This TCR beta chain was recorded in a study of CD8 T cells in Susac syndrome. Treatment-naive patients with stable or active relapsing-remitting disease served as multiple sclerosis controls. cDNA came from roughly 0.53 to 1 ug RNA primed by random hexamers. TCRdb recomputed calls from the immunoSEQ multiplex PCR reads with MiXCR, one row per CDR3 protein. The repertoire consists of 190,000 or so distinct CDR3 sequences, with about 95% occurring once and the leading ten covering roughly 0.088%. Germline V gene data show CDR1 as GTSNPN and CDR2 as SVGIG (reference sequence). This CDR3 spans 15 amino acids. Trimming at V came to 3 bases and at J to 3 bases, leaving 9 bases not matched to a gene.

The TCR was taken from a human donor with multiple sclerosis. The sequenced sample consisted of CD4+ T cells from PBMCs. J is TRBJ2-7 and V is TRBV30; 9 bases align to TRBD1. CDR3: CAWSPGQGIVYEQYF. In nucleotides, the CDR3 is TGTGCCTGGAGCCCAGGACAGGGGATCGTCTACGAGCAGTACTTC. The whole variable domain, remainder taken from reference TRBV30 and TRBJ2-7, is SQTIHQWPATLVQPVGSPLSLECTVEGTSNPNLYWYRQAAGRGLQLLFYSVGIGQISSEVPQNLSASRPQDRQFILSSKKLLLSDSGFYLCAWSPGQGIVYEQYFGPGTRLTVT.